The rows below give T cell receptor beta chains drawn from one sample of a study of blood T cell repertoires in COVID-19. Produced via immunoSEQ multiplex PCR; TCRdb's table is partial and in-frame only. The sample lists 110,000 to 150,000 clones, around 81% occurring once. Sequenced: peripheral blood. These TCRs come from a human donor in a cohort sampled during active COVID-19. Each CDR3 is given with its conserved first and last residue. The D gene is left open where the match is weak. A row's size may be missing; if present it is once, few, many or a size class.

j_call clone_size v_call d_call cdr3_nt cdr3_aa
TRBJ2-3 once TRBV7-2 TRBD2 TGTGCCAGCAGCTTAGGGCTAGCGGGAGCCGGTACGCAGTATTTT CASSLGLAGAGTQYF
TRBJ1-6 few TRBV25-1 NA TGTGCCAGCAGTGACGAGAGCTCCTATAATTCACCCCTCCACTTT CASSDESSYNSPLHF
TRBJ2-7 NA TRBV3-1/TRBV3-2 TRBD1 TGTGCCAGCAGCCAATTCACAGGGGGCTACGAGCAGTACTTC CASSQFTGGYEQYF
TRBJ2-5 NA TRBV28 TRBD1 TGTGCCAGCAGTTCCGACACCCGACAGGGTCGGGAGACCCAGTACTTC CASSSDTRQGRETQYF
TRBJ1-2 NA TRBV3-1/TRBV3-2 NA TGTGCCAGCAGCCAAGGGGGCGCGGTCTATGGCTACACCTTC CASSQGGAVYGYTF
TRBJ2-7 few TRBV28 TRBD1 TGTGCCAGCAGAGCCCCGGGACAGGGGTCCACCGAGCAGTACTTC CASRAPGQGSTEQYF
TRBJ2-5 NA TRBV6-5 NA TGTGCCAGTCGCCGAGCCTGGCAAGAGACCCAGTACTTC CASRRAWQETQYF
TRBJ2-1 NA TRBV5-4 TRBD2 TGTGCCAGCAGACCCGGTCTAGCGGGAGTAACATCCTACAATGAGCAGTTCTTC CASRPGLAGVTSYNEQFF
TRBJ2-1 NA TRBV15 NA TGTGCCACCAGCAGAGATCCGGCGGGACTTAGCTCCTACAATGAGCAGTTCTTC CATSRDPAGLSSYNEQFF
TRBJ2-7 NA TRBV5-1 NA TGCGCCAGCAGTAGGGACTCAAGCTCCTACGAGCAGTACTTC CASSRDSSSYEQYF
TRBJ2-2 NA TRBV18 TRBD2 TGTGCCAGCTCACCTTGGACTAGCGGGAACACCGGGGAGCTGTTTTTT CASSPWTSGNTGELFF
TRBJ2-3 few TRBV25-1 TRBD2 TGTGCCAGCAGTGAGCTTGGGACTAGCGGTAGCACAGATACGCAGTATTTT CASSELGTSGSTDTQYF
TRBJ2-2 NA TRBV11-2 NA TGTGCCAGCAGCTTAGTACTAGCAGTCGGGGAGCTGTTTTTT CASSLVLAVGELFF
TRBJ2-2 NA TRBV7-9 NA TGTGCCAGCAGGGGTACCGGGACCGGGGAGCTGTTTTTT CASRGTGTGELFF
TRBJ2-5 NA TRBV5-4 TRBD2 TGTGCCAGCAGCTTGGAGGCTAGCGGGAGAGAGACCCAGTACTTC CASSLEASGRETQYF
TRBJ1-3 NA TRBV12-5 TRBD1 TGTGCTAGTGGTTTGTTCCGGGACAGGGACTTCCCTCCGACTGGAAACACCATATATTTT CASGLFRDRDFPPTGNTIYF
TRBJ2-7 NA TRBV24-1 NA TGTGCCACCAGTGATGGGGCAGGAGGGGACGAGCAGTACTTC CATSDGAGGDEQYF
TRBJ2-7 NA TRBV10-3 TRBD2 TGTGCCATCACCCCTTCGGCGGGAGATTTTCGGCAGTACTTC CAITPSAGDFRQYF
TRBJ2-7 NA TRBV4-1 NA TGCGCCAGCAGCCAAGATCAATGGCGGTCCTACGAGCAGTACTTC CASSQDQWRSYEQYF
TRBJ2-7 NA TRBV7-9 NA TGTGCCAGCAGCTCCGGACAGTACGAGCAGTACTTC CASSSGQYEQYF
TRBJ1-2 NA TRBV19 NA TGTGCCAGTAGTATCACCAGGGCGGACTATGGCTACACCTTC CASSITRADYGYTF
TRBJ2-2 NA TRBV5-4 TRBD2 TGTGCCAGCAGCTTGAATAGCGGGAGGGCTTTCGGGGAGCTGTTTTTT CASSLNSGRAFGELFF
TRBJ2-3 NA TRBV9 NA TGTGCCAGCAGCGCCCAGGGGGGACTTACCACAGATACGCAGTATTTT CASSAQGGLTTDTQYF
TRBJ2-7 NA TRBV7-2 TRBD1 TGTGCCAGCAGCGGTGGGACAGGGGCATTATACGAGCAGTACTTC CASSGGTGALYEQYF
TRBJ1-3 NA TRBV18 NA TGTGCCAGCTCACCGCCGGGCGGGGCCTCTGGAAACACCATATATTTT CASSPPGGASGNTIYF
TRBJ2-6 few TRBV28 TRBD2 TGTGCCAGCAGTAGGAGGGGAGGGGCGTACTCTGGGGCCAACGTCCTGACTTTC CASSRRGGAYSGANVLTF
TRBJ2-1 NA TRBV2 NA TGTGCCAGCAGGGACAGAGACAATGAGCAGTTCTTC CASRDRDNEQFF
TRBJ2-7 NA TRBV29-1 NA TGCAGCGTAGCAGGGATTTACTACGAGCAGTACTTC CSVAGIYYEQYF